This T cell receptor beta chain was captured by sequencing in a study of T cell responses to AZD1222 COVID-19 vaccine. Study results and caveats: Only a handful of AZD1222 recipients, more than five in all, had baseline seropositivity. At 160-218 and 743-854, vaccine-associated CD4 TCRs were dominant, and they spanned spike. A reported finding is that nearly half of spike-specific TCRs target unmutated variant regions.

About this clone: The antigen is not known.

Sequencing used immunoSEQ multiplex PCR; TCRdb keeps in-frame clones, though not all of them. The sample has some 86,000 clones, around 92% seen once. This TCR was recovered from an adult in good health. The material was peripheral blood, obtained on day 0 of AZD1222 vaccination.

CDR3 sequence (DNA): TGTGCCAGCAGTATTGACAGGGTGGCCTACGAGCAGTACTTC. Encoded protein: CASSIDRVAYEQYF. The chain is built from TRBV6-2 or TRBV6-3 and TRBJ2-7, with 7 bases lining up with TRBD1. The CDR3 has 14 amino acids. J lost 2 bases, V lost 5 bases, and 6 bases had no gene match. From germline, CDR1 is MNHEY and CDR2 SVGEGT.